A selection of T cell receptor beta chains follows, all from one sample in a study of T-cell reconstitution after alpha-beta-depleted transplantation in children. TCRdb ran MiXCR on the PCR reads and lists one entry per CDR3 protein. This sample has around 29,000 distinct CDR3 sequences, with roughly 6% found just once. This sample comprised PBMCs, mostly from graft donor cells, obtained 180 days after TCRalphabeta/CD19-depleted stem cell transplant. The receptors here all came from a male patient younger than 18 who had a stem cell transplant for acute myeloid leukemia, so the T cells may come from the graft donor. Each CDR3 is given with its conserved first and last residue. D genes are given only for firm matches. The size of a clone is reported for some rows only, either as once, few or many, or as a class for expanded clones.

>TRBJ1-1|TRBV20-1|TRBD1|many
CSALQGDKNTEAFF
TGCAGTGCTTTACAGGGGGATAAGAACACTGAAGCTTTCTTT
>TRBJ2-2|TRBV20-1|TRBD1|many
CSARAPGQGNTGELFF
TGCAGTGCTAGAGCCCCGGGACAGGGGAACACCGGGGAGCTGTTTTTT
>TRBJ2-2|TRBV5-1|TRBD1|many
CASNPDRGPGTGELFF
TGCGCCAGCAACCCGGACAGGGGGCCGGGCACCGGGGAGCTGTTTTTT
>TRBJ2-1|TRBV7-3|-|many
CASSQRGGADNEQFF
TGTGCCAGCAGCCAAAGGGGCGGGGCGGACAATGAGCAGTTCTTC
>TRBJ2-5|TRBV18|-|many
CASSPPKPQETQYF
TGTGCCAGCTCACCACCGAAACCCCAAGAGACCCAGTACTTC
>TRBJ1-2|TRBV5-1|-|medium-sized
CATRRAIDPTTYGYTF
TGCGCCACCAGACGGGCAATCGACCCGACGACTTATGGCTACACCTTC
>TRBJ2-1|TRBV12-3/TRBV12-4|TRBD1|-
CASSIRDREFF
TGTGCCAGCAGCATAAGGGACAGGGAATTCTTC
>TRBJ2-2|TRBV6-1|-|few
CPAVGLAGFSPGSCFF
-
>TRBJ1-5|TRBV28|TRBD1|many
CASTGTGLIYSNQPQHF
TGTGCCAGCACCGGGACAGGGCTTATTTATAGCAATCAGCCCCAGCATTTT
>TRBJ1-3|TRBV5-1|-|many
CASSLASGGNTIYF
TGCGCCAGCAGCTTGGCGTCAGGCGGAAACACCATATATTTT
>TRBJ2-7|TRBV7-8|-|many
CASSRDSSYEQYF
TGTGCCAGCAGCCGGGACTCCTCCTACGAGCAGTACTTC
>TRBJ2-3|TRBV28|TRBD2|many
CASSRLAGVWSETDTQYF
TGTGCCAGCAGCCGACTAGCGGGAGTGTGGAGTGAGACAGATACGCAGTATTTT
>TRBJ2-2|TRBV20-1|-|many
CSAPSGIMGTGELFF
TGCAGTGCTCCCAGCGGCATTATGGGCACCGGGGAGCTGTTTTTT
>TRBJ2-5|TRBV20-1|-|many
CSARDFGRLQETQYF
TGCAGTGCTAGAGATTTTGGGCGGCTACAAGAGACCCAGTACTTC
>TRBJ2-3|TRBV12-3/TRBV12-4|TRBD1|many
CASSDDRGSSADTQYF
TGTGCCAGCAGTGACGACAGGGGTAGTTCGGCAGATACGCAGTATTTT
>TRBJ2-5|TRBV20-1|TRBD2|many
CSARGNLRGKRETQYF
TGCAGTGCTAGAGGGAATTTGCGGGGGAAGAGGGAGACCCAGTACTTC
>TRBJ1-1|TRBV12-3/TRBV12-4|-|many
CASSPPRGGLGNTEAFF
TGTGCCAGCAGTCCCCCCCGGGGGGGGCTCGGAAACACTGAAGCTTTCTTT
>TRBJ1-6|TRBV20-1|-|many
CSARSRGIDNSPLHF
TGCAGTGCTAGGTCGAGGGGAATCGATAATTCACCCCTCCACTTT
>TRBJ2-7|TRBV5-2|-|-
CAMGSASYEQYF
TGTGCCATGGGCTCCGCAAGCTACGAGCAGTACTTC
>TRBJ1-1|TRBV28|-|-
CASHSSTDGMNTEAFF
TGTGCCAGTCATTCCTCAACCGACGGGATGAACACTGAAGCTTTCTTT
>TRBJ2-7|TRBV12-3/TRBV12-4|-|many
CASSERGAGTAPSYEQYF
TGTGCCAGCAGTGAAAGGGGGGCCGGGACTGCACCCTCCTACGAGCAGTACTTC
>TRBJ2-3|TRBV4-3|TRBD2|many
CASSQDQGGADTQYF
TGCGCCAGCAGCCAAGATCAGGGAGGGGCGGATACGCAGTATTTT
>TRBJ2-3|TRBV20-1|-|many
CSAGITDTQYF
TGCAGTGCAGGGATCACAGATACGCAGTATTTT
>TRBJ2-1|TRBV14|-|many
CASSPSGASSYNEQFF
TGTGCCAGCAGCCCCTCAGGGGCTAGCTCCTACAATGAGCAGTTCTTC
>TRBJ2-3|TRBV20-1|TRBD2|many
CSARDRGLATNTQYF
TGCAGTGCTAGAGATCGGGGACTAGCGACCAATACGCAGTATTTT
>TRBJ1-5|TRBV5-5|TRBD1|many
CASSLSGTGGNQPQHF
TGTGCCAGCAGCTTAAGTGGGACAGGGGGCAATCAGCCCCAGCATTTT
>TRBJ2-1|TRBV15|TRBD2|many
CATSPQTSGTYNEQFF
TGTGCCACCAGCCCTCAAACTAGCGGGACCTACAATGAGCAGTTCTTC
>TRBJ2-7|TRBV28|TRBD1|many
CASSSIPGQVLYEQYF
TGTGCCAGCAGTTCCATCCCGGGACAGGTGCTCTACGAGCAGTACTTC
>TRBJ1-5|TRBV2|TRBD1|-
CAFSFSSLTGGLGQPQHF
TGTGCCTTCAGTTTCAGTTCCTTGACAGGGGGCCTAGGTCAGCCCCAGCATTTT
>TRBJ1-4|TRBV6-1|-|medium-sized
CASSAVGTRNEKLFF
TGTGCCAGCAGTGCCGTTGGGACAAGAAATGAAAAACTGTTTTTT
>TRBJ2-2|TRBV6-5|-|many
CASSSHGQPGELFF
TGTGCCAGCAGTTCGCACGGACAGCCCGGGGAGCTGTTTTTT
>TRBJ2-3|TRBV5-6|TRBD2|many
CASSSERDRTDTQYF
TGTGCCAGCAGTTCTGAGCGGGATCGCACAGATACGCAGTATTTT
>TRBJ2-7|TRBV5-1|TRBD2|many
CASSLASLAGVYEQYF
TGCGCCAGCAGCTTGGCCTCACTAGCGGGAGTCTACGAGCAGTACTTC
>TRBJ2-6|TRBV2|-|many
CASTDMWANVLTF
TGTGCCAGCACCGACATGTGGGCCAACGTCCTGACTTTC
>TRBJ2-2|TRBV7-3|-|medium-sized
CASSLTPDCEVNTGELFF
TGTGCCAGCAGCTTAACTCCAGACTGCGAGGTTAACACCGGGGAGCTGTTTTTT
>TRBJ2-3|TRBV7-6|TRBD2|many
CASISPSGSFGTDTQYF
TGTGCCAGCATCTCGCCTAGCGGGAGTTTCGGGACAGATACGCAGTATTTT